These 9 T cell receptor beta chains originate from one sample sequenced in a study of CD8 T cells in ankylosing spondylitis. Findings and limits, study-wide: For ankylosing spondylitis blood, a TCR beta motif of several highly homologous variants appeared characteristic.

TCRdb reprocessed the 5' RACE reads with MiXCR, giving one entry per CDR3 protein. The sample has 650,000 to 800,000 distinct CDR3 sequences; around 17% are singletons. These TCRs' antigens remain unknown. The sequenced material came from blood, either unsorted or a sorted T cell fraction (not recorded which). These receptors were taken from a male donor with ankylosing spondylitis.

This clonotype was counted many times. This chain connects TRBV5-1 to TRBJ2-2; D is unresolved. CDR1 and CDR2 (germline): SGHRS, YFSETQ. This CDR3 is 14 amino acids long. The V gene lost 2 bases and the J gene lost 1 base, with 6 bases spanning the gap. CDR3 nucleotides: TGCGCCAGCAGCTTTAGCCAGAACACCGGGGAGCTGTTTTTT. Its translation: CASSFSQNTGELFF.

This clonotype was seen only a few times. V is TRBV2 and J is TRBJ2-7; 7 bases align to TRBD1. The CDR3 runs 17 residues. CDR1 and CDR2 (germline): SNHLY, FYNNEI. Trimming removed 2 bases from V and 5 bases from J; junction bases left unmatched: 15. The CDR3, as DNA: TGTGCCAGCAGTGAAATCAGACCGGGACAGTTTTGGGACGAGCAGTACTTC. It specifies CASSEIRPGQFWDEQYF.

This chain joins TRBV7-2 and TRBJ2-2, with TRBD1 as a possible D gene (6 bases). V lost 2 bases and J lost 3, with 7 bases in between. This CDR3 region has 14 residues. CDR1 and CDR2 (germline): SGHTA, FQGNSA. In nucleotides, the CDR3 is TGTGCCAGCAGCTTATACAGGGACACCGGGGAGCTGTTTTTT. Its protein is CASSLYRDTGELFF.

This clonotype was detected many times. V gene TRBV29-1 combines with J gene TRBJ2-1, with a tentative D call TRBD2 (7 bases). Trimming removed 7 bases at V and 6 bases at J, with 22 bases between. CDR1 is SQVTM and CDR2 is ANQGSEA in the germline V gene. The CDR3 spans 15 residues. CDR3 coding DNA: TGCAGCGCCCGAGGGGGGGCAGGGAGATCCAATGAGCAGTTCTTC. Translated: CSARGGAGRSNEQFF.

This clonotype appeared many times. V and J are TRBV12-3 or TRBV12-4 and TRBJ1-1; D is unresolved. Trimming cost V 2 bases and J 0 bases, with 7 bases left between them. The CDR3 covers 14 residues. The CDR3 loop is CASSLRRVNTEAFF. CDR3 nucleotide sequence: TGTGCCAGCAGTTTAAGGAGGGTGAACACTGAAGCTTTCTTT.

The CDR3: CASSPNGLDEKLFF. In nucleotides, the CDR3 is TGTGCCAGCAGCCCTAACGGTCTTGATGAAAAACTGTTTTTT. This chain uses TRBV9 with TRBJ1-4; D remains ambiguous. Trimming removed 4 bases from V and 6 bases from J, with 13 bases in between. The CDR3 covers 14 residues. Germline assignment: CDR1 SGDLS and CDR2 YYNGEE.

The V gene is TRBV20-1, the J gene TRBJ1-2, with D perhaps TRBD1 (6 bases). Germline-derived CDR1 and CDR2 are DFQATT and SNEGSKA (reference sequence). The CDR3 runs 11 residues. The chain's CDR3 is CFAGDNYGYTF. The CDR3 bases are TGCTTCGCAGGGGACAACTATGGCTACACCTTC.

This clonotype was picked up a small number of times. This chain uses TRBV4-2 with TRBJ1-5; D not resolved. Germline-derived CDR1 and CDR2 are LGHNA and YNFKEQ. CDR3 size: 15 residues. The ends were cut back, 3 bases at V and 2 bases at J, with 11 bases in the middle. The CDR3 here is CASSQPGEGNQPQHF. The CDR3 coding sequence is TGTGCCAGCAGCCAGCCCGGGGAAGGCAATCAGCCCCAGCATTTT.

The chain has TRBV27 and TRBJ1-5; D is possibly TRBD1 (6 bases). CDR3 length: 13 amino acids. Trimming left V 7 bases short and J 5 bases short, with 12 bases between. CDR1 and CDR2 from the germline V gene are MNHEY and SMNVEV (reference sequence). The CDR3 nucleotides read TGTGCCAGCAAGGACAGCTTAGATCAGCCCCAGCATTTT. Encoded protein: CASKDSLDQPQHF.